The entry below gives a single TCR beta chain sequence along with its context. Antigen specificity is unknown. Expansion of antigen-specific CD4+ T cells with viral peptide pools was carried out by the ViraFEST assay before sequencing. After more than 8 days in culture, the CD4+ T cells were isolated. Replacing half the medium with IL-2 medium was done on days 3 and 7. From germline, CDR1 is SGHAT and CDR2 FQNNGV. The CDR3 totals 16 residues. Trimming removed 5 bases from V and 2 bases from J; junction bases left unmatched: 9. This specimen comes from a study of vaccination effects on CD4 cells after COVID-19. The data were produced by immunoSEQ multiplex PCR, yet TCRdb's version contains in-frame clones alone and is incomplete. The table has roughly 20,000 clones, less than 85% seen once; the top ten hold about 16%. Study-level findings and limits: By a late point after vaccination, infection- and vaccine-induced clones had shrunk markedly through clonal contraction.

The TCR was taken from a human donor who received a COVID-19 vaccine. The chain recombines TRBV11-2 with TRBJ2-1, with 7 bases aligning to TRBD1. Sequenced material: CD4+ T cells from PBMCs cultured with HCoV-229E spike peptides, taken before COVID-19 vaccination. CDR3 residues: CASSPLGQGAYNEQFF. Here the CDR3 DNA reads TGTGCCAGCAGCCCCTTGGGGCAGGGGGCCTACAATGAGCAGTTCTTC.